Listed below are T cell receptor beta chains from one sample, sequenced in a study of graft-versus-host responses after intestinal transplantation. The protocol was immunoSEQ multiplex PCR, while the TCRdb copy is restricted to in-frame clones and leaves out a portion. The table has more than 65,000 clones, under 90% seen once. Their antigens remain unidentified. Sequences were derived from unstimulated CD4+ T cells sorted from spleen or lymph node cells, sampled before transplant. Receptors originate from a human donor who was the organ donor for an intestinal transplant. Each CDR3 is given without its conserved first and last residue.

V,CDR3
TRBV7-2,ASSPGDRNTGELF
TRBV7-8,ASSSRTRLAGGGETQY
TRBV6-1,ASSESAGGPYEQF
TRBV5-1,ASSLGRGLTDTQY
TRBV19,ASSISDRGSYNEQF
TRBV10-2,ASSEGRGRVDTQY
TRBV10-1,ASLGGVENIQY
TRBV4-1,ASSQPTGVGEKLF
TRBV28,ASSLAARQGANGYT
TRBV6-1,ASSVGGGTDTQY
TRBV7-2,ASSPQAGATDTQY
TRBV5-8,ASSLAGRGIPNSPLH
TRBV6-1,ASSQRTSGGGEQF
TRBV5-6,ASSIVTAGAYGYT
TRBV13,ASSRVAGAGTDTQY
TRBV6-5,ASSGGGRTEAF
TRBV5-3,ARSLCAHLGDGQETQY
TRBV14,ASSPIGVRGETQY
TRBV9,ASSLVTSGGVDTQY
TRBV28,ASGVAVYNEQF
TRBV7-6,ASSLTSGGADTQY
TRBV5-1,ASRLTTSPRAYNEQF
TRBV9,ASSVLAGQETQY
TRBV28,ASGGGLSSGNTIY
TRBV25-1,ASKVQGSLALH
TRBV28,ASSIRQGSGNTIY
TRBV5-1,ASSPQRGGFWETQY
TRBV6-6,ASRAGTGNEKLF
TRBV5-1,ASSLVPGQGVAPLH
TRBV5-4,ASSLTGANYGYT
TRBV20-1,SASLRETQY
TRBV12-2,ASRSGGQGARSPLH
TRBV7-2,ASSPLSPGSGNTIY
TRBV25-1,ASSDTRGGGGITGELF
TRBV7-9,ASIGDRKKETQY
TRBV2,ASSTGTVNTEAF
TRBV2,ASSPTGFTEAF
TRBV28,ASIAGSNTGELF
TRBV7-3,ASSYGGGETQY
TRBV6-1,ASSRKRAVGTED
TRBV6-5,ASSYDLAGGTDTQY
TRBV6-4,ASSEQGGNSPLH
TRBV5-1,ASSSTQGHVGGELF